The rows below give T cell receptor beta chains drawn from one sample of a study of tumor and adjacent non-tumor tissue in lung cancer. TCRdb independently ran MiXCR on the multiplex PCR reads; one entry per CDR3 protein. The table shows 90,000 to 130,000 distinct CDR3 sequences, with approximately 84% occurring only once. The specimen was lung tumor tissue. The receptors originated from an older man with non-small cell lung cancer. Both conserved end residues are part of each CDR3. Each record gives: J gene, V gene, CDR3 protein.

>-|TRBV13
CASSPTPNLADTQHF
>TRBJ1-2|TRBV6-2/TRBV6-3
CASGFNYGYTF
>TRBJ1-1|TRBV6-2/TRBV6-3
CASNCVGLGGDTEAFF
>TRBJ2-1|TRBV10-2
CASRSPGLTYHEQFF
>TRBJ2-1|TRBV6-6
CASIYSKISYSEQFF
>TRBJ1-5|TRBV5-8
CASSPPRQGASNQPQHF
>TRBJ2-2|TRBV29-1
CSADVTGSTGELFF
>TRBJ2-1|TRBV12-3/TRBV12-4
CASRPGLARRREQFF
>TRBJ2-6|TRBV29-1
CSVYDRDRVSSGANVLTF
>TRBJ1-2|TRBV29-1
CCVLQTGAHGYTF
>TRBJ2-7|TRBV11-1
CTSSLETSTSYEQYF
>TRBJ2-5|TRBV13
CASSRGKTQETQYF
>TRBJ2-1|TRBV11-2
CASSLGFGRTYIEQFF
>TRBJ2-5|TRBV5-1
CASSLTSGGLQETQYF
>TRBJ2-1|TRBV12-3/TRBV12-4
CASSLARGSDEQFF
>TRBJ2-7|TRBV6-6
CASSYAGGGDQYF
>TRBJ2-1|TRBV6-2/TRBV6-3
CISSYVLAGVGEQFF
>TRBJ1-5|TRBV6-6
CASSYGGWPQPQHF
>TRBJ2-1|TRBV5-1
CASSVGTSRSGGQFF
>TRBJ2-1|TRBV24-1
CATSGRGRVNEHFF
>TRBJ1-1|TRBV29-1
CSARQGARSEAFF
>TRBJ1-5|TRBV20-1
CSAQIPGDNQPRHF
>TRBJ2-1|TRBV24-1
CATSGDRADLSYNEQFF